A selection of T cell receptor beta chains follows, all from one sample in a study of T cell responses to AZD1222 COVID-19 vaccine. Generated by immunoSEQ multiplex PCR, the TCRdb table keeps only in-frame clones and is missing some. The table shows approximately 69,000 clones, with around 78% occurring only once. The source material was peripheral blood, sampled 28 days after the second AZD1222 dose. These receptors all stem from an adult who received the AZD1222 COVID-19 vaccine. Each CDR3 is given with its conserved first and last residue. Each record gives: V gene, J gene, D gene, clone size, CDR3 DNA, CDR3 protein. The D gene is left open where the match is weak. Some rows mark clone size as missing; the rest say once, few, many or name a class of expanded clone.

>TRBV6-4|TRBJ2-1|TRBD2|-
TGTGCCAGCAGCCTCGGGACTAGCGTGTCCAATGAGCAGTTCTTC
CASSLGTSVSNEQFF
>TRBV27|TRBJ1-6|-|-
TGTGCCAGCAGTTGGGACTCAACATCGGGGGTTACCCTCCACTTT
CASSWDSTSGVTLHF
>TRBV10-2|TRBJ1-3|-|-
TGCGCCAGCAGTGATTGGACAGCCTCTGGAAACACCATATATTTT
CASSDWTASGNTIYF
>TRBV20-1|TRBJ1-2|-|-
TGCAGTGCTAGTCCAAGTGACTTTAACTATGGCTACACCTTC
CSASPSDFNYGYTF
>TRBV10-3|TRBJ2-3|TRBD2|-
TGTGCCCTCGGCAGTAGCGGGGGCACAGATACGCAGTATTTT
CALGSSGGTDTQYF
>TRBV27|TRBJ2-3|-|-
TGTGCCGGGCGATCCACAGATACGCAGTATTTT
CAGRSTDTQYF
>TRBV2|TRBJ1-3|-|few
TGTGCCAGCGTTTGGGACCTCTCTGGAAACACCATATATTTT
CASVWDLSGNTIYF
>TRBV10-2|TRBJ1-1|-|-
TGCGCCAGCAGTGAGGGGGAAGCTTTCTTT
CASSEGEAFF
>TRBV5-6|TRBJ1-3|TRBD1|once
TGTGCCAGCAGCTTGTTCTCAAGGACAGGGGGCTTAAACACCATATATTTT
CASSLFSRTGGLNTIYF
>TRBV12-5|TRBJ2-3|-|-
TGTGCTAGTGGTTTCCTAAGGGGTACGCAGTATTTT
CASGFLRGTQYF
>TRBV11-3|TRBJ2-5|-|few
TGTGCCAGCAGCTTAGATGGAGGCACGGCGTCAGAGACCCAGTACTTC
CASSLDGGTASETQYF
>TRBV7-8|TRBJ1-1|-|-
TGTGCCAGCAGCTTAGGGGGCTTAATAGGCACTGAAGCTTTCTTT
CASSLGGLIGTEAFF
>TRBV4-2|TRBJ2-5|TRBD2|-
TGTGCCAGCAGCCACGGGCGGGAGGGGGTGCGCGGGGAGACCCAGTACTTC
CASSHGREGVRGETQYF
>TRBV5-1|TRBJ2-3|-|once
TGCGCCAGCAGCTTGGGGCAGGGTATCGGCACAGATACGCAGTATTTT
CASSLGQGIGTDTQYF
>TRBV12-3/TRBV12-4|TRBJ1-1|-|-
TGTGCCAGCAGTTTTCTGAACACTGAAGCTTTCTTT
CASSFLNTEAFF
>TRBV19|TRBJ1-5|-|-
TGTGCCAGTAGTGATAGGACGGGAGGCAATCAGCCCCAGCATTTT
CASSDRTGGNQPQHF
>TRBV14|TRBJ2-7|-|-
TGTGCCAGCAGCCAAGATCGGCAGGGACGGCAGTACTTC
CASSQDRQGRQYF
>TRBV19|TRBJ1-3|-|-
TGTGCCAGTAGCATGGGGAGGGTGTCTGGAAACACCATATATTTT
CASSMGRVSGNTIYF
>TRBV6-5|TRBJ2-5|TRBD2|-
TGTGCCAGCAGTTACCAGACTAGCGGAACACAAGAGACCCAGTACTTC
CASSYQTSGTQETQYF
>TRBV18|TRBJ1-2|TRBD1|-
TGTGCCAGCTCACCGGCGACAGGGTATGGCTACACCTTC
CASSPATGYGYTF
>TRBV10-3|TRBJ1-5|TRBD1|once
TGTGCCATCAGTGAGGGACAGGGCAATCAGCCCCAGCATTTT
CAISEGQGNQPQHF
>TRBV11-1|TRBJ2-1|-|-
TGTGCCAGCAGCTTAGAGAACTACAATGAGCAGTTCTTC
CASSLENYNEQFF
>TRBV3-1/TRBV3-2|TRBJ2-7|TRBD2|-
TGTGCCAGCAGCCAAGTTGCGGGAGAAGAATACTTC
CASSQVAGEEYF
>TRBV5-1|TRBJ2-3|-|-
TGCGCCAGCAGCTCAGGGCCGGGCACAGATACGCAGTATTTT
CASSSGPGTDTQYF
>TRBV24-1|TRBJ1-2|-|once
TGTGCCACCGCGTGGAGGGGAGGTGGTGGCTACACCTTC
CATAWRGGGGYTF
>TRBV7-2|TRBJ2-2|-|-
TGTGCCAGCAGCTTAGCCTACAGAAACACCGGGGAGCTGTTTTTT
CASSLAYRNTGELFF
>TRBV7-8|TRBJ1-3|-|few
TGTGCCAGCAGCTTAGTCCAGGCTCCGTCGGTTGGAAACACCATATATTTT
CASSLVQAPSVGNTIYF
>TRBV5-1|TRBJ2-7|TRBD1|-
TGCGCCAGCAGCTTCGGGACAGTCGGGTACGAGCAGTACTTC
CASSFGTVGYEQYF
>TRBV5-1|TRBJ2-2|-|-
TGCGCCAGCAGCTTGTTAGGCAGCGGGGAGCTGTTTTTT
CASSLLGSGELFF
>TRBV5-1|TRBJ1-2|-|-
TGCGCCAGCAGCTCGGGGGGCAGTAACTATGGCTACACCTTC
CASSSGGSNYGYTF
>TRBV19|TRBJ2-7|-|-
TGTGCCAGTAGTATAGAATGGGGGCACGAGCAGTACTTC
CASSIEWGHEQYF
>TRBV4-1|TRBJ2-7|-|-
TGCGCCAGCAGCCAAGTGGCAGAGACCTACGAGCAGTACTTC
CASSQVAETYEQYF
>TRBV6-1|TRBJ1-2|-|-
TGTGCCACTCAATTCGGGGGGTGGGGCTACACCTTC
CATQFGGWGYTF
>TRBV19|TRBJ1-1|-|-
TGTGCCAGTAGGCTAACATCGAACACTGAAGCTTTCTTT
CASRLTSNTEAFF
>TRBV7-9|TRBJ1-1|-|-
TGTGCCAGCAGCTTTCCTGGGCACGGCACTGAAGCTTTCTTT
CASSFPGHGTEAFF
>TRBV5-5|TRBJ1-4|TRBD1|-
TGTGCCAGCAGCCCGGGACAGGGGGTGGTTAGGAACGGAAAACTGTTTTTT
CASSPGQGVVRNGKLFF
>TRBV6-5|TRBJ2-3|TRBD1|-
TGTGCCAGCAGTTCTCGCTGGGACAGTGATACGCAGTATTTT
CASSSRWDSDTQYF
>TRBV18|TRBJ1-4|-|once
TGTGCCAGCTCACCGGACAGCTTTAATGAAAAACTGTTTTTT
CASSPDSFNEKLFF
>TRBV7-8|TRBJ1-5|-|-
TGTGCCAGCAGCTTTAGAGGTTATAGCAATCAGCCCCAGCATTTT
CASSFRGYSNQPQHF
>TRBV11-3|TRBJ1-1|-|few
TGTGCCAGCAGCAGGAGGGTCCCTGAAGCTTTCTTT
CASSRRVPEAFF
>TRBV9|TRBJ1-2|TRBD1|-
TGTGCCAGCAGCGTTTTACAGGGGGCTGCCGGCTACACCTTC
CASSVLQGAAGYTF
>TRBV4-1|TRBJ1-1|-|-
TGCGCCAGCAGCCTTACGGACACGGGCAACACTGAAGCTTTCTTT
CASSLTDTGNTEAFF
>TRBV19|TRBJ1-1|TRBD1|-
TGTGCCAGTAGTATACTATACAGGGGGAACACTGAAGCTTTCTTT
CASSILYRGNTEAFF
>TRBV2|TRBJ2-7|-|-
TGTGCCAGCAGAACCTTCCTTCAGGTGGAGGTTGGCGAGCAGTACTTC
CASRTFLQVEVGEQYF
>TRBV27|TRBJ2-1|TRBD1|-
TGTGCCAGCAGCGGACAGGGGGCCATCTACAATGAGCAGTTCTTC
CASSGQGAIYNEQFF
>TRBV27|TRBJ1-2|-|-
TGTGCCAGCAGGGGCTTTGGGCTCCGAACTAACTATGGCTACACCTTC
CASRGFGLRTNYGYTF
>TRBV4-1|TRBJ1-4|TRBD1|-
TGCGCCAGCAGCCAAGGGGACAGTAATGAAAAACTGTTTTTT
CASSQGDSNEKLFF
>TRBV4-1|TRBJ2-2|TRBD2|-
TGCGCCAGCAGCCAAGCTACTAGCGCTGCGGCCGGGGAGCTGTTTTTT
CASSQATSAAAGELFF
>TRBV21-1|TRBJ1-5|-|-
TGTGCCAGCCGGCATGCCAGGGGGCGGCCTGGTAGCAATCAGCCCCAGCATTTT
CASRHARGRPGSNQPQHF
>TRBV15|TRBJ2-7|-|-
TGTGCCACCAGCAGAGTGGGGGGCGAGCAGTACTTC
CATSRVGGEQYF
>TRBV18|TRBJ2-5|-|-
TGTGCCAGCTCACCACGGGCTAGCCAGGGTTCAGAGACCCAGTACTTC
CASSPRASQGSETQYF
>TRBV19|TRBJ1-4|TRBD1|few
TGTGCCAGTAGTTTCCTAACAGGGGGCGCCGGTGAAAAACTGTTTTTT
CASSFLTGGAGEKLFF
>TRBV5-4|TRBJ2-2|-|-
TGTGCCAGCGGCCCGGACCCAAGTTTGAACACCGGGGAGCTGTTTTTT
CASGPDPSLNTGELFF
>TRBV5-8|TRBJ2-7|-|few
TGTGCCAGCAGCTTGGCCAACTCCTACGAGCAGTACTTC
CASSLANSYEQYF